The 2 T cell receptor beta chains in this list originate from one sample, sequenced in a study of shared clonotypes between healthy human individuals (dated by TCRdb to the early 2020s). The library was generated by the immunoSEQ multiplex PCR assay. TCRdb stores this immuneACCESS table with in-frame sequences only. Part of the clones is absent; in the studies checked, under half of the shortfall reflects unresolved V genes, and no reason is known for the rest. For this sample the table gives around 2,100,000 clones, of which about 95% were detected only once. The top ten hold more than 0.95% of the sample. For the CD8 naive samples, CD45RO-negative cells were positively selected for CCR7, yielding a CD45RA+CCR7+ population from which TemRA cells were excluded. The sample comprised naive CD8+ T cells sorted from blood. What the cell subset or site label conveys for this sample: CD45RA+CCR7+. All receptors derive from a man aged 18 to 29 in good health.

This clone was recorded only once. This chain joins TRBV7-6 and TRBJ2-7; D perhaps matches TRBD2 (7 bases). Deletions cut 1 base from V and 4 bases from J, with 17 bases between. Germline V gene sequence: CDR1 SGHVS, CDR2 FNYEAQ. The CDR3 consists of 16 residues. CDR3 sequence: CASSLGWGGGPYEQYF. The CDR3 nucleotides read TGTGCCAGCAGCTTAGGTTGGGGGGGCGGGCCGTACGAGCAGTACTTC.

This clone was seen more than once but under ten times. CDR3: CASGFVGDSNQPQHF. CDR3 sequence (DNA): TGTGCTAGTGGTTTTGTAGGTGATAGCAATCAGCCCCAGCATTTT. V is TRBV12-5 and J is TRBJ1-5; D is unclear. Germline assignment: CDR1 LGHNT and CDR2 FRNRAP. The CDR3 loop spans 15 amino acids. The germline V and J ends were trimmed by 3 bases and 0 bases, with 9 bases remaining between them.